The 3 T cell receptor beta chains below come from one sample, sequenced in a study of blood T cells in healthy people across ages. A sample-barcoded 5' primer and a J-beta primer mix were used in a second PCR of about 7 to 12 cycles. TCRdb reprocessed the 5' RACE reads with MiXCR, giving one entry per CDR3 protein. The table lists a few hundred thousand distinct CDR3 sequences, about 52% of them singletons. The material sequenced was blood. The origin of the receptors is a man aged 60 to 69 in good health.

This chain links TRBV29-1 with TRBJ2-4; TRBD1 agrees at 9 bases. Germline V gene data show CDR1 as SQVTM and CDR2 as ANQGSEA. The CDR3 consists of 13 residues. V lost 7 bases, J lost 13 bases, and 14 bases stayed unmatched. CDR3 bases: TGCAGCGCCGGGCCACAGGGGGCTGGGGAGCAGTACTTC. Translating gives CSAGPQGAGEQYF.

The rearrangement links TRBV5-1 to TRBJ2-3; 8 bases are shared with TRBD2. The CDR3 sequence is 17 residues long. Trimming at V came to 4 bases and at J to 1 base, leaving 11 bases not matched to a gene. Germline-derived CDR1 and CDR2 are SGHRS and YFSETQ. The CDR3 region is CASSRVSGSYRTDTQYF. The CDR3 DNA reads as TGCGCCAGCAGCCGGGTAAGCGGGAGCTACCGCACAGATACGCAGTATTTT.

The chain carries TRBV7-2 and TRBJ1-2; a weak D match, TRBD1 (5 bases). CDR3 length: 15 residues. CDR1 SGHTA and CDR2 FQGNSA come from the germline V gene. The V gene lost 6 bases and the J gene lost 8 bases, with 22 bases spanning the gap. The CDR3 DNA reads as TGTGCCAGCAGTTTCACTCCAGAGGACTGGGGGGGCTACACCTTC. Residues: CASSFTPEDWGGYTF.